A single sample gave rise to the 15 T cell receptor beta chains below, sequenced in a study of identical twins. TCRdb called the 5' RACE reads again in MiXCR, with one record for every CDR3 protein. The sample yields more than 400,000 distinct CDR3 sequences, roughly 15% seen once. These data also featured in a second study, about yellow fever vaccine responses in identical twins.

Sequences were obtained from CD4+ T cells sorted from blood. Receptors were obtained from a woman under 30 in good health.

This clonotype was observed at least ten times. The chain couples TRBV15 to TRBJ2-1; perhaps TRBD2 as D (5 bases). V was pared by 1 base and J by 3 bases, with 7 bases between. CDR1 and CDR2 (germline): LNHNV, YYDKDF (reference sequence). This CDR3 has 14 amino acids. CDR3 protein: CATSRVDYYNEQFF. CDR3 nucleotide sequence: TGTGCCACCAGCAGAGTCGACTACTACAATGAGCAGTTCTTC.

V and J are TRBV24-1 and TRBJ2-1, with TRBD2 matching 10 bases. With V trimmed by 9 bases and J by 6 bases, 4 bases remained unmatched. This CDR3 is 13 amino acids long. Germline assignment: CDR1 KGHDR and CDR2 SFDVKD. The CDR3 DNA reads TGTGCCACCGGGACTAGCGTACGCAATGAGCAGTTCTTC. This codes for CATGTSVRNEQFF.

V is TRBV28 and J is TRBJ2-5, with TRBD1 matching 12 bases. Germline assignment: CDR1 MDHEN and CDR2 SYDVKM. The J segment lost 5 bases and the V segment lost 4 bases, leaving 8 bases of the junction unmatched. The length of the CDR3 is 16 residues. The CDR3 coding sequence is TGTGCCAGCAGTTCATCCGGGACAGGGGGCCCTGAGACCCAGTACTTC. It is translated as CASSSSGTGGPETQYF. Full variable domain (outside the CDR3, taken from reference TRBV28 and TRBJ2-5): DVKVTQSSRYLVKRTGEKVFLECVQDMDHENMFWYRQDPGLGLRLIYFSYDVKMKEKGDIPEGYSVSREKKERFSLILESASTNQTSMYLCASSSSGTGGPETQYFGPGTRLLVL.

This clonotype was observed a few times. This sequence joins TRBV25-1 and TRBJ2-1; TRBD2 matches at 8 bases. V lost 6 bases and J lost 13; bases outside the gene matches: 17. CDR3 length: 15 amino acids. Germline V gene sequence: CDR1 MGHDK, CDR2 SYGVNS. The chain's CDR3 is CASSPYLEAGVDQFF. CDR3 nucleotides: TGTGCCAGCAGCCCCTACCTCGAAGCGGGAGTAGATCAGTTCTTC.

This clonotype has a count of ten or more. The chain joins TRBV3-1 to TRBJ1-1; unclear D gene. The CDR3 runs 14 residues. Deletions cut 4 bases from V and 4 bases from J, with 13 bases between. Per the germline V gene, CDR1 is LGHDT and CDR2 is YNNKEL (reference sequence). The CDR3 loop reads CASSRSNKGTEAFF. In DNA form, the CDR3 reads TGTGCCAGCAGCCGGTCTAACAAAGGCACTGAAGCTTTCTTT.

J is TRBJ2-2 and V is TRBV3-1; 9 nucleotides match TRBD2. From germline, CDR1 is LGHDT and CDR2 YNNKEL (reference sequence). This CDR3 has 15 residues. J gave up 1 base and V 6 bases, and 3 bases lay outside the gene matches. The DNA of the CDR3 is TGTGCCAGCAGGCGTAGCGGGGGGAACACCGGGGAGCTGTTTTTT. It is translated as CASRRSGGNTGELFF.

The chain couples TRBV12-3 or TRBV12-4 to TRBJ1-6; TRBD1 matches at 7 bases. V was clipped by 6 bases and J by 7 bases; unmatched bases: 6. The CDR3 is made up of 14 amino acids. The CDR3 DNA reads TGTGCCAGCAGGGTAGACAGGGTAAATTCACCCCTCCACTTT. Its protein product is CASRVDRVNSPLHF.

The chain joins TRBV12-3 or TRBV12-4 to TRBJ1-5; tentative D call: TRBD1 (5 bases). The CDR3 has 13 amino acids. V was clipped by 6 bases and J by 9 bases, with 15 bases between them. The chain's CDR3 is CASSLRGVRPQHF. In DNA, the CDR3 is TGTGCCAGCAGCTTACGGGGGGTACGGCCCCAGCATTTT.

The CDR3 nucleotides are TGCGCCAGCAGGGAAAGGACAGGAAACTATGGCTACACCTTC. It yields the protein CASRERTGNYGYTF. V and J are TRBV5-1 and TRBJ1-2, with 7 bases aligning to TRBD1. The trim removed 5 bases at V and 2 bases at J, leaving 6 bases unmatched. CDR1 and CDR2 from the germline V gene are SGHRS and YFSETQ. This CDR3 spans 14 amino acids. Looking up the rest from reference TRBV5-1 and TRBJ1-2 gives the full variable domain: KAGVTQTPRYLIKTRGQQVTLSCSPISGHRSVSWYQQTPGQGLQFLFEYFSETQRNKGNFPGRFSGRQFSNSRSEMNVSTLELGDSALYLCASRERTGNYGYTFGSGTRLTVV.

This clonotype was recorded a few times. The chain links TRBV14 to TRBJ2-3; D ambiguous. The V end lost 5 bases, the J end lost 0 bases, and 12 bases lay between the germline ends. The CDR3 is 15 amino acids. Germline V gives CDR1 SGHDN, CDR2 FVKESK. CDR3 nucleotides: TGTGCCAGCAGCGAACTCAGATCTAGCACAGATACGCAGTATTTT. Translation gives CASSELRSSTDTQYF.

This CDR3 is CASNRRATGTGGELFF. The CDR3 DNA reads as TGTGCCAGCAATCGACGTGCCACAGGGACGGGCGGGGAGCTGTTTTTT. The chain employs TRBV12-3 or TRBV12-4 and TRBJ2-2, with TRBD1 as a possible D gene (6 bases). This CDR3 has 16 amino acids. Trimming shortened V by 7 bases and J by 7 bases, and 22 bases separated the two germline ends.

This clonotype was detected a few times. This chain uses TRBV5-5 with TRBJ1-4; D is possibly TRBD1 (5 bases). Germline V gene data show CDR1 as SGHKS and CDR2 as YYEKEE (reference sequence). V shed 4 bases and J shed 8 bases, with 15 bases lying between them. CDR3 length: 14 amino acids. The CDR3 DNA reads TGTGCCAGCAGCCGGACGGGGGAGGGGGAAAAACTGTTTTTT. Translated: CASSRTGEGEKLFF.

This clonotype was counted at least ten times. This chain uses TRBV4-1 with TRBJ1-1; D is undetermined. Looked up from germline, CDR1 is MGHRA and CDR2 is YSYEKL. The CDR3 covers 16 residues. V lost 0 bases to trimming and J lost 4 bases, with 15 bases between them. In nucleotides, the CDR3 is TGCGCCAGCAGCCAAGATCAAACCCCAGGAGGCACTGAAGCTTTCTTT. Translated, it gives CASSQDQTPGGTEAFF.

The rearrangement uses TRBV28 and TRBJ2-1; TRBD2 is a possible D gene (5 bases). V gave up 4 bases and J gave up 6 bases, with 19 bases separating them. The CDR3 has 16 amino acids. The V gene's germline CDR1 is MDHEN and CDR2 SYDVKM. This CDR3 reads CASSSPGEGKVNEQFF. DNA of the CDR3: TGTGCCAGCAGTTCCCCCGGGGAAGGGAAAGTCAATGAGCAGTTCTTC.

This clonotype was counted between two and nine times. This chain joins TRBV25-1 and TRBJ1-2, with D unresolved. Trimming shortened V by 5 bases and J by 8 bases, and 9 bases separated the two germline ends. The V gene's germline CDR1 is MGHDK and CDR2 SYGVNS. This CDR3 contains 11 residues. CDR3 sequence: CASSTLSGYTF. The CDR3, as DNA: TGTGCCAGCAGTACATTGTCGGGCTACACCTTC.